What follows describes a single T cell receptor beta chain. No antigen is known for it. The data were taken from a study of CD8 T cells in ankylosing spondylitis. Study-level findings and limits: Past research had described some motif variants in reactive arthritis synovial fluid and blood. Researchers reportedly found disease-linked clones significantly enriched in matched ankylosing spondylitis synovial fluid. Within peripheral blood, clones linked to disease were CD8+ and relatively rare.

Libraries of TCR beta came from quantitative 5'-RACE with molecular barcodes. Each CDR3 protein gets one entry after TCRdb re-called the 5' RACE reads with MiXCR. This table holds around 250,000 distinct CDR3 sequences, over 15% found once. The sequenced material came from blood, either unsorted or a sorted T cell fraction (not recorded which). The receptor's source is a male donor with ankylosing spondylitis or in good health (not recorded which).

DNA for the CDR3: TGTGCCATCAGTTCCCAAGGAGGACCCTACGAGCAGTACTTC. Protein: CAISSQGGPYEQYF. The chain combines TRBV10-3 with TRBJ2-7; D is possibly TRBD2 (5 bases). The length of the CDR3 is 14 residues. Deletions cut 5 bases from V and 2 bases from J, with 13 bases between. Germline V gene data show CDR1 as ENHRY and CDR2 as SYGVKD.